The sequence of this TCR beta chain was determined in a study of control samples from healthy donors and cancer patients (TCRdb year 2020). This clone has only one observation. There is no known antigen for this receptor. Qualities for individual bases were not recorded, and no much larger clone is one base off. Library generation was performed with the immunoSEQ multiplex PCR assay. TCRdb retrieved this table from immuneACCESS and kept in-frame rearrangements only. Not all clones are present; in checked studies, unresolved V genes account for under half, and no reason is known for the remainder. This sample is represented by about 170,000 clones; approximately 92% of them were singletons. The ten biggest clones cover over 4% of the sample. The CDR3 sequence holds 15 residues, the cysteine and phenylalanine included. The CDR3 DNA has 45 bases and is translated from base 1. V is cut by 4 bases and J by 0 bases, and the space between the germline ends is 10 bases. For CDR1 and CDR2, the germline V gene lists MNHEY and SVGEGT.

Specimen: blood. This clonotype was sampled from a woman aged 55-75 years in good health. The rearrangement combines TRBV6-2 or TRBV6-3 with TRBJ2-1; the D gene remains uncertain. The DNA is TGTGCCAGCAGTTCCTCTCCGAGCTCCTACAATGAGCAGTTCTTC. This encodes CASSSSPSSYNEQFF.